The 22 T cell receptor beta chains in this list originate from one sample, sequenced in a study of T cell responses to AZD1222 COVID-19 vaccine. The table came from immunoSEQ multiplex PCR; TCRdb's copy has only in-frame clones and leaves some out. The sample includes around 180,000 clones, more than 75% of them seen just once. Source: peripheral blood, taken on day 0 of MenACWY control vaccination. The receptors shown here come from an adult in good health.

The gene calls are TRBV9 and TRBJ1-3; no reliable D call. V was clipped by 0 bases and J by 3 bases, with 10 bases between them. Germline lookup yields CDR1 SGDLS and CDR2 YYNGEE. The CDR3 length is 15 residues. The DNA for the CDR3 is TGTGCCAGCAGCGTAGGAGAGACTCGTGGAAACACCATATATTTT. It encodes CASSVGETRGNTIYF.

The sample holds one count of this clone. The rearrangement uses TRBV3-1 (or the pseudogene TRBV3-2) and TRBJ1-4; 8 bases align to TRBD1. The CDR3 contains 16 residues. Per the germline V gene, CDR1 is LGHDT and CDR2 is YNNKEL (reference sequence). Trimming cost V 4 bases and J 0 bases; bases outside gene matches: 4. Written as DNA, the CDR3 is TGTGCCAGCAGCCCGACAGGGGTGGCAACTAATGAAAAACTGTTTTTT. Protein sequence: CASSPTGVATNEKLFF.

The genes are TRBV5-6 and TRBJ1-2; no reliable D call. V lost 4 bases and J lost 5, with 12 bases in between. This CDR3 is 13 amino acids long. Germline lookup yields CDR1 SGHDT and CDR2 YYEEEE. The CDR3 sequence: CASSRTQAYGYTF. The DNA of the CDR3 is TGTGCCAGCAGCCGGACCCAGGCTTATGGCTACACCTTC.

Comment on this clone: No DNA is shown, since the ends of the CDR3 on it are uncertain; the CDR3 is the one TCRdb lists. The CDR3 spells CASSSSTGTQYF. This rearrangement joins TRBV6-5 to TRBJ2-3; the table's D call of TRBD1 was not tested on the DNA. Germline V lookup: CDR1 MNHEY, CDR2 SVGAGI. The CDR3 has 12 residues if both end residues are counted.

The V and J genes are TRBV27 and TRBJ1-2, with D uncertain. The V end lost 0 bases, the J end lost 4 bases, and 12 bases lay between the germline ends. The CDR3 length is 15 residues. CDR1 and CDR2 (germline): MNHEY, SMNVEV (reference sequence). Here the CDR3 DNA reads TGTGCCAGCAGTTTATCATTGGACGCTTTCTATGGCTACACCTTC. Protein: CASSLSLDAFYGYTF.

This chain uses TRBV5-1 with TRBJ2-1; D may match TRBD1 or TRBD2 (5 bases each). Germline CDR1 SGHRS, CDR2 YFSETQ. This CDR3 is built from 15 residues. Between the trimmed V and J ends, which lost 3 bases and 5 bases, there was a span of 15 bases. The CDR3 loop reads CASSWRTSRDNEQFF. The CDR3, as DNA: TGCGCCAGCAGCTGGCGGACTTCCAGGGACAATGAGCAGTTCTTC.

The chain recombines TRBV2 with TRBJ1-5; D is uncertain. Trimming removed 3 bases at V and 3 bases at J, with 9 bases between. The CDR3 is made up of 14 amino acids. CDR1 SNHLY and CDR2 FYNNEI come from the germline V gene. The CDR3 sequence is CASSDRLPNQPQHF. The DNA of the CDR3 is TGTGCCAGCAGTGACCGATTACCCAATCAGCCCCAGCATTTT. The variable domain in full, completed from reference TRBV2 and TRBJ1-5, reads EPEVTQTPSHQVTQMGQEVILRCVPISNHLYFYWYRQILGQKVEFLVSFYNNEISEKSEIFDDQFSVERPDGSNFTLKIRSTKLEDSAMYFCASSDRLPNQPQHFGDGTRLSIL.

This sequence joins TRBV6-1 and TRBJ1-5; no clear D. The germline V and J ends were trimmed by 3 bases and 5 bases, with 11 bases remaining between them. CDR1 is MNHNS and CDR2 is SASEGT in the germline V gene. The CDR3 has 14 amino acids. DNA for the CDR3: TGTGCCAGCAGTGAGGCAAGAGTTGATCAGCCCCAGCATTTT. It encodes CASSEARVDQPQHF.

This clone was found once. The rearrangement links TRBV28 to TRBJ1-1; D uncertain. The CDR3 length is 13 residues. Germline V gene lookup returns CDR1 MDHEN and CDR2 SYDVKM. With 4 bases removed from V and 9 bases from J, the gap between germline ends came to 15 bases. The CDR3 region is CASSSGSLMKAFF. For the CDR3, the DNA is TGTGCCAGCAGTTCCGGTAGCCTTATGAAAGCTTTCTTT.

The V gene is TRBV5-8, the J gene TRBJ1-6, with D tentatively TRBD1 (6 bases). CDR1 is SGHTS and CDR2 is YDEGEE in the germline V gene. CDR3 length equals 16 residues. V lost 6 bases and J lost 7, with 20 bases in between. The CDR3 reads CASTLERGARNSPLHF. CDR3 nucleotides: TGTGCCAGCACCCTGGAAAGGGGGGCACGGAATTCACCCCTCCACTTT.

The V gene is TRBV7-9, the J gene TRBJ2-7, with D possibly TRBD1 on 5 matching bases. CDR3 length: 11 amino acids. V lost 4 bases, J lost 7 bases, and 8 bases lay in between. CDR1 and CDR2 from the germline V gene are SEHNR and FQNEAQ (reference sequence). The DNA for the CDR3 is TGTGCCAGCAGCTCTAAGGGGGAGCAGTACTTC. This translates into CASSSKGEQYF.

V and J are TRBV18 and TRBJ2-7; D unresolved. Trimming removed 6 bases at V and 4 bases at J, with 16 bases between. CDR3 length: 14 amino acids. Germline V CDR1 and CDR2: KGHSH, LQKENI. The CDR3 loop reads CASSRYGLTYEQYF. The DNA of the CDR3 is TGTGCCAGCTCGCGCTACGGGCTAACATACGAGCAGTACTTC.

J is TRBJ1-1 and V is TRBV30; tentatively, D is TRBD1 (6 bases). CDR3 length: 14 residues. Trimming removed 0 bases from V and 4 bases from J, with 12 bases in between. Germline-derived CDR1 and CDR2 are GTSNPN and SVGIG (reference sequence). The CDR3 region has the DNA TGTGCCTGGAGTGTGGACAGTGGGGGCACTGAAGCTTTCTTT. Residues: CAWSVDSGGTEAFF.

V gene TRBV29-1 combines with J gene TRBJ2-7, with 8 bases matching TRBD2. This CDR3 is built from 13 residues. J lost 3 bases, V lost 4 bases, and 5 bases had no gene match. Germline V CDR1 and CDR2: SQVTM, ANQGSEA. The CDR3 reads CSVGASGLYEQYF. The CDR3 DNA follows: TGCAGCGTTGGGGCTAGCGGGCTCTACGAGCAGTACTTC.

This sequence joins TRBV7-2 and TRBJ1-5; D gene unclear. V lost 6 bases and J lost 5, with 14 bases in between. Germline V lookup: CDR1 SGHTA, CDR2 FQGNSA. The CDR3 contains 14 residues. The chain's CDR3 is CASRSTGPHQPQHF. For the CDR3, the DNA is TGTGCCAGCAGATCGACGGGTCCCCATCAGCCCCAGCATTTT.

The chain employs TRBV27 and TRBJ1-1; no clear D gene. V shed 0 bases and J shed 3 bases, with 11 bases lying between them. Germline V gives CDR1 MNHEY, CDR2 SMNVEV (reference sequence). The CDR3 extends over 15 amino acids. CDR3 coding DNA: TGTGCCAGCAGTTTATCCTGGGAATTGGACACTGAAGCTTTCTTT. Its translation is CASSLSWELDTEAFF.

The chain couples TRBV4-1 to TRBJ1-3; 7 bases are a match to TRBD1. Germline V lookup: CDR1 MGHRA, CDR2 YSYEKL. The V segment lost 5 bases and the J segment 2 bases; nucleotides outside the gene matches: 9. The CDR3 is 16 residues long. This CDR3 is CASSTHRGETGNTIYF. Here the CDR3 DNA reads TGCGCCAGCAGCACCCACAGGGGAGAAACTGGAAACACCATATATTTT.

The rearrangement links TRBV5-6 to TRBJ2-7; D ambiguous. The CDR3 runs to 12 residues. Germline lookup yields CDR1 SGHDT and CDR2 YYEEEE. The V end lost 1 base, the J end lost 4 bases, and 6 bases lay between the germline ends. The CDR3 loop reads CASSLSEYEQYF. The CDR3 DNA is TGTGCCAGCAGCTTGTCAGAATACGAGCAGTACTTC.

The genes are TRBV5-1 and TRBJ2-3, with unresolved D. The V gene's germline CDR1 is SGHRS and CDR2 YFSETQ. The CDR3 sequence is 15 residues long. V lost 2 bases and J lost 0, with 10 bases in between. The CDR3, as DNA: TGCGCCAGCAGCTTTCTGCCCTCTAGCACAGATACGCAGTATTTT. This sequence encodes CASSFLPSSTDTQYF.

The V and J genes are TRBV19 and TRBJ2-1; the D gene could be TRBD1 or TRBD2 (5 bases each). Trimming removed 6 bases at V and 8 bases at J, with 17 bases between. Looked up from germline, CDR1 is LNHDA and CDR2 is SQIVND (reference sequence). The CDR3 runs 14 residues. The CDR3 region is CASSYRDPGHEQFF. CDR3 in DNA: TGTGCCAGTAGCTACCGGGACCCAGGACATGAGCAGTTCTTC.

This clone was seen only once. The chain couples TRBV6-2 or TRBV6-3 to TRBJ1-1; D is possibly TRBD1 (5 bases). Between the trimmed V and J ends, which lost 5 bases and 1 base, there was a span of 14 bases. CDR1 MNHEY and CDR2 SVGEGT come from the germline V gene. The CDR3 has 15 amino acids. DNA for the CDR3: TGTGCCAGCAGTGACCCGGGAAGGGGGAACACTGAAGCTTTCTTT. This sequence encodes CASSDPGRGNTEAFF.

This chain uses TRBV5-6 with TRBJ2-3; D perhaps matches TRBD2 (5 bases). The length of the CDR3 is 14 residues. The V gene's germline CDR1 is SGHDT and CDR2 YYEEEE. The V and J ends lost 6 bases and 2 bases respectively, with 13 bases between them. The CDR3 spells CASMELAPTDTQYF. CDR3 sequence (DNA): TGTGCCAGCATGGAGCTAGCCCCCACAGATACGCAGTATTTT.